Given below is one T cell receptor (beta chain) in context. Its cognate antigen is unknown. This sample was included in a study of T cells in Graves' hyperthyroidism and ophthalmopathy. Study-wide findings and caveats: Blood held most thyroid clonotypes expanded above 0.001 frequency.

Trimming shortened V by 4 bases and J by 6 bases, and 19 bases separated the two germline ends. CDR1 and CDR2 from the germline V gene are SGHNT and YYREEE (reference sequence). The length of the CDR3 is 15 residues. RNA transcripts gave rise to amplified TCR beta CDR3 regions. The TCR CDR3 was amplified in a first-round RT-PCR using the HTBI primer set. TCRdb re-derived calls from the multiplex PCR reads in MiXCR, one entry per CDR3 protein. The repertoire has around 660,000 distinct CDR3 sequences, roughly 46% of them found once; the top ten carry more than 7%. In making diagnoses, clinical symptoms, serum thyroxine and TRAb, thyroid ultrasound and orbital computed tomography were all used.

This sequence was found in an adult man with Graves' disease, either hyperthyroidism or ophthalmopathy (not recorded which). The chain recombines TRBV5-4 with TRBJ1-2, with D possibly being TRBD1 (6 bases). The sample comprised peripheral blood or thyroid tissue (not recorded which). The CDR3 here is CASSPEGDVDHGYTF. For the CDR3, the DNA is TGTGCCAGCAGCCCTGAGGGGGACGTCGACCATGGCTACACCTTC.